This TCR beta chain was profiled in a study of beta chain features in type 1 diabetes. Study results and limitations: Within patients, naive, central memory and Treg TCRB repertoires seemed more similar than within healthy donors. For Type 1 diabetes patients, all four CD4+ subsets carried TCRB CDR3s that were moderately but significantly shorter. Type 1 diabetes patients had VDJ junctions that carried fewer insertions and more deletions.

V was shortened by 5 bases and J by 2 bases, with 13 bases between the two germline ends. Germline lookup yields CDR1 MNHEY and CDR2 SVGAGI. This CDR3 region has 15 residues. This clone has more than one count but fewer than ten. Its cognate antigen is unknown. As every portion of the isolated RNA was reverse transcribed, the sequencing read expressed TCRB transcripts. Survey-depth immunoSEQ sequencing was used for stem cell-like memory T cells. Using immunoSEQ multiplex PCR, the repertoire was profiled, and TCRdb retains in-frame clones only, with some absent. This table holds tens of thousands of clones, around a third found once.

Input material: stem cell memory CD4+ T cells from blood. J is TRBJ1-5 and V is TRBV6-5, with D perhaps TRBD1 (6 bases). The sequence was obtained from a woman aged 18 to 35 in good health. DNA of the CDR3: TGTGCCAGCAGTGGAACAGGGAGTGGCAATCAGCCCCAGCATTTT. Its translation: CASSGTGSGNQPQHF.